The 30 T cell receptor beta chains listed next were all sequenced from one sample in a study of EBV T-cell therapy then PD-1 blockade in nasopharyngeal carcinoma. The method was immunoSEQ multiplex PCR; TCRdb's version includes in-frame clones alone and lacks a portion of them. This table holds roughly 22,000 clones, approximately 83% found once. These receptors have no known antigen. The treatment was: AdE1-LMPpoly-expanded autologous EBV-specific T-cell therapy followed by anti-PD-1 nivolumab. The sequencing here drew on CD8+ T cells from blood, taken at day -245 from a patient whose treatment included autologous EBV-specific T cells and nivolumab. These TCRs come from a man aged 35-49 years with nasopharyngeal carcinoma.

This chain joins TRBV18 and TRBJ1-4; 9 bases match TRBD1. The CDR3 is made up of 16 amino acids. With 3 bases clipped from V and 7 bases from J, the junction kept 9 bases outside the gene matches. CDR1 KGHSH and CDR2 LQKENI come from the germline V gene. Here the CDR3 DNA reads TGTGCCAGCTCACCGTTACAGGGGGCGCAGGGTGAAAAACTGTTTTTT. Translating gives CASSPLQGAQGEKLFF. The full variable domain, with the rest looked up from reference TRBV18 and TRBJ1-4, is NAGVMQNPRHLVRRRGQEARLRCSPMKGHSHVYWYRQLPEEGLKFMVYLQKENIIDESGMPKERFSAEFPKEGPSILRIQQVVRGDSAAYFCASSPLQGAQGEKLFFGSGTQLSVL.

V usage is TRBV2 and J usage is TRBJ2-7; TRBD1 aligns across 7 bases. This CDR3 spans 15 amino acids. V dropped 6 bases and J dropped 4; count of bases not matched to a gene: 12. Germline loops: CDR1 SNHLY, CDR2 FYNNEI. This CDR3 reads CASSRGTVLPYEQYF. CDR3 DNA: TGTGCCAGCAGCCGAGGGACAGTATTACCTTACGAGCAGTACTTC.

This clone was recorded only once. The V gene is TRBV7-6, the J gene TRBJ1-5; 9 bases are a match to TRBD1. V was clipped by 5 bases and J by 3 bases; unmatched bases: 11. The germline CDR1 and CDR2 sequences are SGHVS and FNYEAQ. CDR3 length: 17 residues. Here the CDR3 reads CASSHLLGQGSNQPQHF. CDR3 nucleotides: TGTGCCAGCAGCCACCTCCTTGGACAGGGGTCCAATCAGCCCCAGCATTTT.

The chain couples TRBV7-9 to TRBJ2-2; D call uncertain. Per the germline V gene, CDR1 is SEHNR and CDR2 is FQNEAQ (reference sequence). The length of the CDR3 is 11 residues. V shed 10 bases and J shed 4 bases, with 7 bases lying between them. The CDR3: CAKSPTGELFF. CDR3 coding DNA: TGTGCCAAGTCCCCCACCGGGGAGCTGTTTTTT.

This clone has just one count. This chain connects TRBV18 to TRBJ2-7, with D possibly being TRBD1 (7 bases). The V gene's germline CDR1 is KGHSH and CDR2 LQKENI. The CDR3 runs 15 residues. The V end lost 5 bases, the J end lost 0 bases, and 14 bases lay between the germline ends. The CDR3 region is CASSVAGGGSYEQYF. The CDR3 DNA sequence: TGTGCCAGCTCAGTAGCAGGGGGAGGCTCCTACGAGCAGTACTTC.

V usage is TRBV6-1 and J usage is TRBJ2-7; D remains unclear. The CDR3 spans 12 residues. Germline V gene sequence: CDR1 MNHNS, CDR2 SASEGT. V dropped 2 bases and J dropped 0 bases, with 2 bases sitting between them. The CDR3 is CASSESSYEQYF. CDR3 sequence (DNA): TGTGCCAGCAGTGAATCCTCCTACGAGCAGTACTTC.

The genes are TRBV3-1 (or the pseudogene TRBV3-2) and TRBJ2-7; possible D gene TRBD2, 7 bases. The germline V gene has CDR1 LGHDT and CDR2 YNNKEL (reference sequence). V shed 1 base and J shed 2 bases, with 9 bases lying between them. The CDR3 is made up of 14 amino acids. The CDR3 region has the DNA TGTGCCAGCAGCCAAGGCGGGGGCCCCTACGAGCAGTACTTC. Protein sequence: CASSQGGGPYEQYF.

This rearrangement joins TRBV29-1 to TRBJ1-2; tentative D call: TRBD1 (5 bases). The ends were cut back, 3 bases at V and 4 bases at J, with 12 bases in the middle. CDR3 length equals 13 residues. CDR1 is SQVTM, CDR2 ANQGSEA, per germline. CDR3 in amino acids: CSVDRQGGYGYTF. The CDR3 region has the DNA TGCAGCGTTGATCGCCAGGGAGGCTATGGCTACACCTTC.

This sequence joins TRBV4-3 and TRBJ1-1, with D possibly TRBD1 on 5 matching bases. Germline V lookup: CDR1 LGHNA, CDR2 YSLEER. V dropped 1 base and J dropped 5 bases, with 17 bases sitting between them. The CDR3 runs 16 residues. CDR3 region: CASSQVLRGRGTEAFF. As DNA, the CDR3 is TGCGCCAGCAGCCAAGTACTACGGGGACGAGGAACTGAAGCTTTCTTT.

This clone came up a few times. The rearrangement links TRBV21-1 to TRBJ1-4; TRBD1, as called in the table, went unchecked against the DNA. TRBV21-1 corresponds to a pseudogene. The CDR3 length is 15 residues. This chain's CDR3 is CASSKGTGGGEKLFF. The CDR3 DNA is TGTGCCAGCAGCAAAGGAACAGGGGGCGGTGAAAAACTGTTTTTT.

This clone came up once. The chain employs TRBV19 and TRBJ2-1; TRBD2 matches 9 bases. The CDR3 runs 14 residues. Germline CDR1 is LNHDA and CDR2 is SQIVND (reference sequence). V shed 5 bases, J shed 8 bases, and the junction held 7 bases outside the gene matches. The CDR3 DNA follows: TGTGCCAGTAGTTCGGGACTAGCCGTAGATGAGCAGTTCTTC. Translated: CASSSGLAVDEQFF.

The V and J genes are TRBV4-1 and TRBJ2-3; D gene uncertain. Germline V gene lookup returns CDR1 MGHRA and CDR2 YSYEKL. This CDR3 has 15 residues. V was pared by 1 base and J by 2 bases, with 10 bases between. The CDR3: CASSQARTDTDTQYF. DNA of the CDR3: TGCGCCAGCAGCCAAGCCCGGACGGACACAGATACGCAGTATTTT.

The V and J genes are TRBV6-1 and TRBJ2-7; 8 nucleotides match TRBD1. Losses at the gene ends were 2 bases for V and 0 bases for J; bases not matched to a gene: 3. The CDR3 is 15 amino acids. Germline V gene lookup returns CDR1 MNHNS and CDR2 SASEGT. The CDR3 DNA reads TGTGCCAGCAGTGAAAAAACAGGGGGCTCCTACGAGCAGTACTTC. Amino acids: CASSEKTGGSYEQYF.

This clone was found once. The V call is TRBV19, the J call TRBJ1-5, with D perhaps matching TRBD1 (6 bases). CDR1 and CDR2 (germline): LNHDA, SQIVND (reference sequence). The CDR3 loop spans 20 amino acids. The ends were cut back, 7 bases at V and 2 bases at J, with 30 bases in the middle. The CDR3 region is CASTTSHGRGLGKGNQPQHF. The CDR3 nucleotides are TGTGCCAGTACCACCTCCCACGGCAGGGGCCTGGGGAAAGGCAATCAGCCCCAGCATTTT.

The rearrangement joins TRBV7-3 to TRBJ2-7; D perhaps matches TRBD1 (5 bases). Germline loops: CDR1 SGHTA, CDR2 FQGTGA. V lost 2 bases to trimming and J lost 2 bases, with 13 bases between them. The CDR3 is made up of 15 amino acids. CDR3 sequence (DNA): TGTGCCAGCAGCTTAGGGGCAGCGCCTACCTACGAGCAGTACTTC. This translates into CASSLGAAPTYEQYF.

This clone qualifies as medium-sized. V gene TRBV5-1 combines with J gene TRBJ2-7, with 10 bases matching TRBD2. The junction had 7 bases not matched to a gene; V was cut back by 4 bases and J by 0 bases. CDR1 is SGHRS, CDR2 YFSETQ, per germline. The CDR3 contains 16 residues. The CDR3 region has the DNA TGCGCCAGCAGCAGAGAGGGACTAGCGAGCTCCTACGAGCAGTACTTC. It is translated as CASSREGLASSYEQYF.

Regarding this clone: The junction and the germline gene differ at one end; a read error may be behind it. The CDR3 DNA reads as TGTGCCAACAGCCAATTAGGGATGGCCACTGAAGCTTTCTTT. Protein sequence: CANSQLGMATEAFF. This rearrangement joins TRBV3-1 (or the pseudogene TRBV3-2) to TRBJ1-1; D gene ambiguous. The germline CDR1 and CDR2 sequences are LGHDT and YNNKEL (reference sequence). The CDR3 has 14 amino acids.

This clone is judged medium-sized. The CDR3 nucleotides read TGTGCCAGCAGCTTAAAGGGGGACGGAGAACAGAACACTGAAGCTTTCTTT. It codes for CASSLKGDGEQNTEAFF. V usage is TRBV7-3 and J usage is TRBJ1-1, with D possibly TRBD1 on 6 matching bases. This CDR3 is 17 amino acids long. Germline CDR1 SGHTA, CDR2 FQGTGA. V lost 1 base and J 1 base, leaving 16 bases between the germline ends.

V usage is TRBV6-5 and J usage is TRBJ1-2; D call uncertain. The length of the CDR3 is 14 residues. V shed 6 bases and J shed 3 bases, with 14 bases lying between them. Germline V gene lookup returns CDR1 MNHEY and CDR2 SVGAGI. CDR3 region: CASRNKPPYYGYTF. The DNA of the CDR3 is TGTGCCAGCAGAAACAAGCCACCATACTATGGCTACACCTTC.

The rearrangement uses TRBV7-6 and TRBJ1-2; 8 bases agree with TRBD1. Trimming took 4 bases from V and 8 from J; bases not matched to a gene: 6. The CDR3 contains 13 residues. Per germline, CDR1 SGHVS and CDR2 FNYEAQ. The CDR3 nucleotides are TGTGCCAGCAGCTCAGACAGGGGTCGCGGCTACACCTTC. Encoded protein: CASSSDRGRGYTF.

V is TRBV9 and J is TRBJ2-7; 7 bases align to TRBD2. Germline V lookup: CDR1 SGDLS, CDR2 YYNGEE. CDR3 length: 14 amino acids. The V gene end was trimmed by 1 base and the J gene end by 6 bases; junction bases not matched to a gene: 7. CDR3 nucleotides: TGTGCCAGCAGCGTACGGGGGGAGGGCCTCGAGCAGTACTTC. Protein product: CASSVRGEGLEQYF.

The V call is TRBV2, the J call TRBJ2-3; a weak D match, TRBD1 (6 bases). The CDR3 contains 16 residues. Trimming cost V 6 bases and J 2 bases, with 18 bases left between them. Germline V CDR1 and CDR2: SNHLY, FYNNEI. DNA of the CDR3: TGTGCCAGCAGGGCCCCCGGGACACGTTTCACAGATACGCAGTATTTT. This codes for CASRAPGTRFTDTQYF.

The chain employs TRBV6-2 or TRBV6-3 and TRBJ2-2; 8 bases fit TRBD2. V shed 4 bases, J shed 3 bases, and the junction held 4 bases outside the gene matches. The CDR3 is 15 amino acids. Germline lookup yields CDR1 MNHEY and CDR2 SVGEGT. The CDR3 DNA reads as TGTGCCAGCAGTTCCGGGGGGGATTACACCGGGGAGCTGTTTTTT. Translation gives CASSSGGDYTGELFF.

The V gene is TRBV10-3, the J gene TRBJ2-3; maybe TRBD1 (6 bases). The CDR3 contains 17 residues. Germline lookup yields CDR1 ENHRY and CDR2 SYGVKD. V was cut by 0 bases and J by 4 bases, with 17 bases left in between. The CDR3 spells CAISESSGVGMSDTQYF. CDR3 bases: TGTGCCATCAGTGAGTCATCAGGGGTGGGGATGTCAGATACGCAGTATTTT.

This clone was seen a few times. The chain joins TRBV6-5 to TRBJ1-6; D possibly corresponds to TRBD1 (5 bases). V lost 0 bases to trimming and J lost 9 bases, with 12 bases between them. CDR1 is MNHEY, CDR2 SVGAGI, per germline. The CDR3 loop spans 15 amino acids. The CDR3 here is CASSYSEGQISPLHF. The CDR3 nucleotides read TGTGCCAGCAGTTACTCGGAGGGGCAGATTTCACCCCTCCACTTT.

The V call is TRBV6-5, the J call TRBJ2-1; TRBD2 agrees at 8 bases. Germline trimming cut 5 bases from V and 8 bases from J; bases unmatched to any gene: 8. CDR3 length: 14 residues. Germline V gives CDR1 MNHEY, CDR2 SVGAGI. The CDR3 coding sequence is TGTGCCAGCAGTCCGGGACTAGAAGTCCATGAGCAGTTCTTC. Protein product: CASSPGLEVHEQFF.

This chain links TRBV27 with TRBJ2-3; 10 bases agree with TRBD2. The CDR3 extends over 17 amino acids. Unmatched junction bases numbered 7, after V lost 3 bases and J lost 1 base. Per germline, CDR1 MNHEY and CDR2 SMNVEV (reference sequence). CDR3 loop: CASSFLRLAGGTDTQYF. For the CDR3, the DNA is TGTGCCAGCAGTTTTCTGAGACTAGCGGGCGGCACAGATACGCAGTATTTT.

Sample share makes this clone medium-sized (0.01 to 0.1%). The chain recombines TRBV6-5 with TRBJ2-2; tentative D call: TRBD1 (5 bases). V lost 4 bases, J lost 6 bases, and 15 bases lay in between. Germline values: CDR1 MNHEY, CDR2 SVGAGI. This CDR3 is 15 amino acids long. CDR3 amino acids: CASSSVSGSPGELFF. As DNA, the CDR3 is TGTGCCAGCAGTTCCGTCTCAGGGTCTCCCGGGGAGCTGTTTTTT.

The chain uses TRBV27 and TRBJ2-3; no clear D. V was shortened by 2 bases and J by 1 base, with 10 bases between the two germline ends. The germline CDR1 and CDR2 sequences are MNHEY and SMNVEV (reference sequence). The CDR3 sequence is 15 residues long. As DNA, the CDR3 is TGTGCCAGCAGTTTAGGCGCGGTCGGCACAGATACGCAGTATTTT. It encodes CASSLGAVGTDTQYF.

The rearrangement links TRBV24-1 to TRBJ1-1; D is unclear. Looked up from germline, CDR1 is KGHDR and CDR2 is SFDVKD. The CDR3 consists of 14 residues. V was clipped by 3 bases and J by 4 bases, with 11 bases between them. CDR3 sequence: CATSDNREVTEAFF. CDR3 nucleotides: TGTGCCACCAGTGATAACCGGGAAGTCACTGAAGCTTTCTTT.